The 15 T cell receptor beta chains listed next were all sequenced from one sample in a study of blood T cell repertoires in COVID-19. Sequencing used immunoSEQ multiplex PCR; TCRdb keeps in-frame clones, though not all of them. The data show around 190,000 clones, 80% to 90% seen once. Sequences were obtained from peripheral blood. The receptors were gathered from a human donor in a cohort sampled during active COVID-19.

This clone was detected once. This chain connects TRBV9 to TRBJ1-1; D is possibly TRBD1 (6 bases). The length of the CDR3 is 15 residues. With 0 bases removed from V and 4 bases from J, the gap between germline ends came to 13 bases. Germline values: CDR1 SGDLS, CDR2 YYNGEE. CDR3 in DNA: TGTGCCAGCAGCGTAGGCGCGGTAGGGGGCACTGAAGCTTTCTTT. Its translation is CASSVGAVGGTEAFF.

This chain joins TRBV12-5 and TRBJ2-5; 8 nucleotides match TRBD2. The length of the CDR3 is 18 residues. Germline V gives CDR1 LGHNT, CDR2 FRNRAP. With 2 bases clipped from V and 2 bases from J, the junction kept 13 bases outside the gene matches. The CDR3 nucleotides are TGTGCTAGTGGTTTGCCTCAGCGGGCTAGCGGGCTACAAGAGACCCAGTACTTC. Protein: CASGLPQRASGLQETQYF.

The V and J genes are TRBV24-1 and TRBJ2-1; 9 bases line up with TRBD1. This CDR3 has 15 amino acids. Germline V gene lookup returns CDR1 KGHDR and CDR2 SFDVKD. Losses at the gene ends were 1 base for V and 7 bases for J; bases not matched to a gene: 4. CDR3 nucleotide sequence: TGTGCCACCAGTGATTTTGGGGACAGGGTAAATGAGCAGTTCTTC. It translates to CATSDFGDRVNEQFF.

The chain has TRBV30 and TRBJ1-1; tentatively, D is TRBD1 (6 bases). The germline V and J ends were trimmed by 8 bases and 0 bases, with 10 bases remaining between them. The CDR3 contains 12 residues. Germline V gene lookup returns CDR1 GTSNPN and CDR2 SVGIG (reference sequence). CDR3 in amino acids: CARDRLNTEAFF. The CDR3 DNA is TGTGCCCGTGACAGGTTGAACACTGAAGCTTTCTTT.

The chain couples TRBV7-8 to TRBJ1-1; D is possibly TRBD1 (5 bases). The CDR3 sequence is 15 residues long. Germline values: CDR1 SGHVS, CDR2 FQNEAQ. V was trimmed by 2 bases and J by 0 bases, leaving 10 bases between them. This CDR3 reads CASSLNGGMNTEAFF. The CDR3 DNA follows: TGTGCCAGCAGCTTAAATGGGGGGATGAACACTGAAGCTTTCTTT. The variable domain in full, with the rest retrieved from reference TRBV7-8 and TRBJ1-1, is GAGVSQSPRYKVAKRGQDVALRCDPISGHVSLFWYQQALGQGPEFLTYFQNEAQLDKSGLPSDRFFAERPEGSVSTLKIQRTQQEDSAVYLCASSLNGGMNTEAFFGQGTRLTVV.

V gene TRBV30 combines with J gene TRBJ2-7, with D hard to call. CDR3 length equals 13 residues. The V gene's germline CDR1 is GTSNPN and CDR2 SVGIG (reference sequence). Trimming stripped 2 bases from V and 3 bases from J, with 11 bases between. The DNA of the CDR3 is TGTGCCTGGAGTCCAGGATCCTACTACGAGCAGTACTTC. Protein sequence: CAWSPGSYYEQYF.

In DNA form, the CDR3 reads TGTGCCAGCAGCTTAGGTGGGGAGAGACTACGCTCGAACATTCAGTACTTC. Residues: CASSLGGERLRSNIQYF. This chain connects TRBV7-2 to TRBJ2-4; tentative D call: TRBD2 (5 bases). V lost 1 base to trimming and J lost 7 bases, with 20 bases between them. Germline loops: CDR1 SGHTA, CDR2 FQGNSA. CDR3 length equals 17 residues. The full variable domain, completed using reference TRBV7-2 and TRBJ2-4, is GAGVSQSPSNKVTEKGKDVELRCDPISGHTALYWYRQSLGQGLEFLIYFQGNSAPDKSGLPSDRFSAERTGGSVSTLTIQRTQQEDSAVYLCASSLGGERLRSNIQYFGAGTRLSVL.

The rearrangement links TRBV9 to TRBJ2-2; the D gene is possibly TRBD1 (6 bases). Germline V gives CDR1 SGDLS, CDR2 YYNGEE. The CDR3 loop spans 15 amino acids. V lost 4 bases and J 4 bases, leaving 14 bases between the germline ends. This CDR3 reads CASSLRTAPTGELFF. In nucleotides, the CDR3 is TGTGCCAGCAGCCTCCGGACAGCTCCCACCGGGGAGCTGTTTTTT.

In this sample, this clone turned up once. The rearrangement links TRBV18 to TRBJ2-3; maybe TRBD2 (6 bases). With 2 bases removed from V and 6 bases from J, the gap between germline ends came to 6 bases. From germline, CDR1 is KGHSH and CDR2 LQKENI. This CDR3 has 12 residues. The CDR3 here is CASSPGGDTQYF. For the CDR3, the DNA is TGTGCCAGCTCACCAGGGGGGGATACGCAGTATTTT.

This chain connects TRBV6-5 to TRBJ1-1; D uncertain. Germline lookup yields CDR1 MNHEY and CDR2 SVGAGI. The CDR3 loop spans 13 amino acids. Trimming cost V 6 bases and J 3 bases, with 11 bases left between them. DNA for the CDR3: TGTGCCAGCAGGGAGGGATCAGACACTGAAGCTTTCTTT. Translated: CASREGSDTEAFF.

This clone was recorded only once. The V gene is TRBV19, the J gene TRBJ1-1, with D unclear. Trimming took 3 bases from V and 1 from J, leaving 6 bases between them. The CDR3 is 13 residues long. Germline assignment: CDR1 LNHDA and CDR2 SQIVND (reference sequence). In DNA, the CDR3 is TGTGCCAGTAGTATTGTCAGGAACACTGAAGCTTTCTTT. The encoded protein is CASSIVRNTEAFF. The full variable domain, completed using reference TRBV19 and TRBJ1-1, is DGGITQSPKYLFRKEGQNVTLSCEQNLNHDAMYWYRQDPGQGLRLIYYSQIVNDFQKGDIAEGYSVSREKKESFPLTVTSAQKNPTAFYLCASSIVRNTEAFFGQGTRLTVV.

The J gene is TRBJ2-4, the V gene TRBV19; the D gene is possibly TRBD1 (5 bases). V was trimmed by 4 bases and J by 0 bases, leaving 13 bases between them. Germline CDR1 and CDR2: LNHDA and SQIVND (reference sequence). The CDR3 runs to 16 residues. CDR3 loop: CASSKTTATAKNIQYF. The CDR3, as DNA: TGTGCCAGTAGTAAGACGACAGCGACAGCCAAAAACATTCAGTACTTC. The variable domain in full, completed from reference TRBV19 and TRBJ2-4, reads DGGITQSPKYLFRKEGQNVTLSCEQNLNHDAMYWYRQDPGQGLRLIYYSQIVNDFQKGDIAEGYSVSREKKESFPLTVTSAQKNPTAFYLCASSKTTATAKNIQYFGAGTRLSVL.

This clone came up once. V gene TRBV7-9 combines with J gene TRBJ2-1; 11 positions match TRBD2. The CDR3 has 18 amino acids. With 2 bases clipped from V and 5 bases from J, the junction kept 11 bases outside the gene matches. The germline CDR1 and CDR2 sequences are SEHNR and FQNEAQ (reference sequence). CDR3 coding DNA: TGTGCCAGCAGCTTATTTCGTACTAGCGGGAGAGTCCACAATGAGCAGTTCTTC. It specifies CASSLFRTSGRVHNEQFF.

The gene calls are TRBV27 and TRBJ1-5; 7 bases fit TRBD1. Germline assignment: CDR1 MNHEY and CDR2 SMNVEV (reference sequence). With V trimmed by 5 bases and J by 2 bases, 6 bases remained unmatched. The CDR3 is made up of 15 amino acids. The CDR3 reads CASSRTDRGNQPQHF. CDR3 in DNA: TGTGCCAGCAGTCGGACAGACAGGGGCAATCAGCCCCAGCATTTT.

This clone was picked up a small number of times. The chain carries TRBV18 and TRBJ2-4, with D perhaps matching TRBD2 (6 bases). Per the germline V gene, CDR1 is KGHSH and CDR2 is LQKENI. Trimming cost V 2 bases and J 11 bases, with 13 bases left between them. The CDR3 sequence is 13 residues long. The CDR3 nucleotides are TGTGCCAGCTCACCAAAGATGGAGGGACTTCAGTACTTC. Encoded protein: CASSPKMEGLQYF.